The 29 T cell receptor beta chains listed next were all sequenced from one sample in a study of T-cell reconstitution after alpha-beta-depleted transplantation in children. Preparation of the TCRbeta library used unique molecular identifiers. TCRdb fed the PCR reads into MiXCR, producing one record per CDR3 protein. Seen here are just over 950,000 distinct CDR3 sequences, about 30% observed once, and the top ten hold 28%. The sequencing used PBMCs, mostly from graft donor cells, collected 360 days after TCRalphabeta/CD19-depleted stem cell transplant. The receptors here all came from a boy younger than two who had a stem cell transplant for SCID, so the T cells may come from the graft donor.

This clonotype has only a few counts. This chain connects TRBV25-1 to TRBJ2-7, with TRBD2 matching 7 bases. Germline V gene lookup returns CDR1 MGHDK and CDR2 SYGVNS. After removal of 4 bases from V and 1 base from J, the junction contained 4 bases not matched to a gene. CDR3 length: 14 amino acids. The CDR3 DNA reads as TGTGCCAGCAGTGCAAGGGAGGGTTCCTACGAGCAGTACTTC. Its translation is CASSAREGSYEQYF.

The chain combines TRBV7-2 with TRBJ2-5, with 8 bases matching TRBD2. Germline assignment: CDR1 SGHTA and CDR2 FQGNSA. The J segment lost 4 bases and the V segment lost 2 bases, leaving 6 bases of the junction unmatched. The CDR3 loop spans 15 amino acids. The CDR3 DNA reads as TGTGCCAGCAGCTTATCCGCGGGGGGCGCAGAGACCCAGTACTTC. Its protein is CASSLSAGGAETQYF. The full variable domain, with the rest looked up from reference TRBV7-2 and TRBJ2-5, is GAGVSQSPSNKVTEKGKDVELRCDPISGHTALYWYRQSLGQGLEFLIYFQGNSAPDKSGLPSDRFSAERTGGSVSTLTIQRTQQEDSAVYLCASSLSAGGAETQYFGPGTRLLVL.

The chain employs TRBV25-1 and TRBJ2-5, with a possible D match to TRBD1 (6 bases). This CDR3 has 17 residues. Per germline, CDR1 MGHDK and CDR2 SYGVNS. Trimming cost V 6 bases and J 5 bases, with 25 bases left between them. CDR3 bases: TGTGCCAGCAGGAGGGCTGGGGGCCAGGGTATGACGGAGACCCAGTACTTC. Translation gives CASRRAGGQGMTETQYF.

J is TRBJ1-3 and V is TRBV18, with D unresolved. The V gene lost 2 bases and the J gene lost 1 base, with 9 bases spanning the gap. CDR3 length: 15 residues. Germline V gene lookup returns CDR1 KGHSH and CDR2 LQKENI. Here the CDR3 reads CASSPTRQSGNTIYF. CDR3 sequence (DNA): TGTGCCAGCTCACCAACAAGGCAGTCTGGAAACACCATATATTTT.

This clonotype has only a few counts. The chain has TRBV3-1 and TRBJ2-7; possible D gene TRBD2, 5 bases. CDR1 is LGHDT and CDR2 is YNNKEL in the germline V gene (reference sequence). The CDR3 is 13 amino acids. V lost 0 bases and J lost 6, with 9 bases in between. The CDR3 spells CASSQDHRGEQYF. The CDR3 coding sequence is TGTGCCAGCAGCCAAGATCACCGGGGCGAGCAGTACTTC.

This chain uses TRBV5-1 with TRBJ2-1; TRBD2 aligns across 12 bases. V lost 4 bases and J lost 7; bases outside the gene matches: 6. The CDR3 runs 15 residues. Germline lookup yields CDR1 SGHRS and CDR2 YFSETQ. CDR3 nucleotide sequence: TGCGCCAGCAGCACTACTAGCGGGGGGAAGAATGAGCAGTTCTTC. As protein: CASSTTSGGKNEQFF.

This clonotype was counted between two and nine times. This sequence joins TRBV10-3 and TRBJ2-2; 7 nucleotides match TRBD2. CDR3 length: 16 residues. J lost 2 bases, V lost 2 bases, and 5 bases had no gene match. From germline, CDR1 is ENHRY and CDR2 SYGVKD. This CDR3 is CAISEKASGNTGELFF. CDR3 coding DNA: TGTGCCATCAGTGAGAAGGCTAGCGGTAACACCGGGGAGCTGTTTTTT.

In nucleotides, the CDR3 is TGCGCCAGCAGAAAACAGGCGACGAACACTGAAGCTTTCTTT. The encoded protein is CASRKQATNTEAFF. The chain employs TRBV5-1 and TRBJ1-1; TRBD1 is a possible D gene (5 bases). Per the germline V gene, CDR1 is SGHRS and CDR2 is YFSETQ. Deletions cut 5 bases from V and 1 base from J, with 12 bases between. This CDR3 comprises 14 residues.

The chain couples TRBV27 to TRBJ2-2, with TRBD2 identical over 7 bases. The CDR3 spans 14 residues. Germline loops: CDR1 MNHEY, CDR2 SMNVEV (reference sequence). V lost 4 bases to trimming and J lost 5 bases; unmatched junction nucleotides: 4. The CDR3 DNA reads as TGTGCCAGCAGTTCCCTAGCGGCGACCGGGGAGCTGTTTTTT. Translation: CASSSLAATGELFF.

This clonotype came up a few times. The chain couples TRBV6-2 or TRBV6-3 to TRBJ2-1, with 10 bases lining up with TRBD2. The trim removed 0 bases at V and 3 bases at J, leaving 8 bases unmatched. CDR1 is MNHEY and CDR2 is SVGEGT in the germline V gene. This CDR3 region has 18 residues. The CDR3 nucleotides read TGTGCCAGCAGTTACTCGTTCGAGCGGGGGGGCATCTACAATGAGCAGTTCTTC. Protein product: CASSYSFERGGIYNEQFF.

This chain links TRBV12-3 or TRBV12-4 with TRBJ1-1; tentatively, D is TRBD1 (5 bases). The CDR3 is 15 amino acids. The V end was cut by 7 bases, the J end by 0 bases, with 15 bases between. The CDR3 here is CASTSPRTMNTEAFF. In DNA form, the CDR3 reads TGTGCCAGCACCTCCCCCCGGACAATGAACACTGAAGCTTTCTTT.

This clonotype came up a few times. J is TRBJ2-7 and V is TRBV28; D assignment may be TRBD1 or TRBD2 (5 bases each). Germline CDR1 reads MDHEN; CDR2 reads SYDVKM. This CDR3 has 12 amino acids. Trimming shortened V by 10 bases and J by 6 bases, and 16 bases separated the two germline ends. The CDR3 loop reads CAINLGATEQYF. The CDR3 DNA follows: TGTGCCATCAACCTCGGGGCTACCGAGCAGTACTTC.

The chain links TRBV12-3 or TRBV12-4 to TRBJ2-4; D not resolved. This CDR3 contains 11 residues. V dropped 6 bases and J dropped 9 bases, with 9 bases sitting between them. The CDR3 spells CASSPRGIQYF. In DNA, the CDR3 is TGTGCCAGCAGCCCAAGAGGCATTCAGTACTTC.

In this sample, this clonotype turned up once. The chain recombines TRBV29-1 with TRBJ2-3; 11 nucleotides agree with TRBD1. This CDR3 has 14 residues. Trimming took 7 bases from V and 5 from J; bases not matched to a gene: 8. The V gene's germline CDR1 is SQVTM and CDR2 ANQGSEA. CDR3 in DNA: TGCAGCGCCGGACAGGGGGCGAGTGAAGATACGCAGTATTTT. Protein product: CSAGQGASEDTQYF.

This clonotype was found a few times. The chain is built from TRBV6-5 and TRBJ2-3; D call uncertain. This CDR3 contains 14 residues. Per the germline V gene, CDR1 is MNHEY and CDR2 is SVGAGI. V was trimmed by 7 bases and J by 3 bases, leaving 14 bases between them. This chain's CDR3 is CASTFSSATDTQYF. CDR3 DNA: TGTGCCAGCACCTTCTCGTCGGCGACAGATACGCAGTATTTT.

The chain links TRBV20-1 to TRBJ2-7; 7 nucleotides line up with TRBD1. The CDR3 sequence is 11 residues long. V was clipped by 3 bases and J by 6 bases; unmatched bases: 2. Germline CDR1 is DFQATT and CDR2 is SNEGSKA (reference sequence). The DNA for the CDR3 is TGCAGTGCTAGGACAGGGTTCGAGCAGTACTTC. Its translation is CSARTGFEQYF.

The V and J genes are TRBV6-5 and TRBJ2-7; D might be TRBD1 (7 bases). In germline, CDR1 is MNHEY, CDR2 SVGAGI. The V gene lost 2 bases and the J gene lost 5 bases, with 16 bases spanning the gap. This CDR3 has 15 amino acids. The CDR3 loop reads CASSYPGGSEDEQYF. The CDR3 nucleotides read TGTGCCAGCAGTTACCCAGGGGGGAGTGAGGACGAGCAGTACTTC.

This clonotype was counted ten times or more. Germline is not matched at one junction end, which may reflect a read error. This sequence joins TRBV5-1 and TRBJ2-5; D is ambiguous. The CDR3 is 11 amino acids. The germline CDR1 and CDR2 sequences are SGHRS and YFSETQ. The CDR3 bases are TGTGCCAGCAGTTTAGGACAGACCCAGTACTTC. It yields the protein CASSLGQTQYF.

This clonotype turned up a few times. The chain employs TRBV20-1 and TRBJ2-1; tentatively, D is TRBD2 (6 bases). The CDR3 totals 15 residues. CDR1 is DFQATT, CDR2 SNEGSKA, per germline (reference sequence). Between the trimmed V and J ends, which lost 0 bases and 3 bases, there was a span of 12 bases. CDR3 bases: TGCAGTGCTAGAGATGGCCCGGGGGACTACAATGAGCAGTTCTTC. Encoded protein: CSARDGPGDYNEQFF.

A few counts support this clonotype. The chain joins TRBV5-1 to TRBJ1-2; a possible D gene is TRBD1 (6 bases). V was clipped by 5 bases and J by 12 bases, with 26 bases between them. Germline CDR1 reads SGHRS; CDR2 reads YFSETQ. The CDR3 spans 15 residues. CDR3 nucleotide sequence: TGCGCCAGCAGACAAGACCCCGGGACAATTCCCCCTCACACCTTC. Encoded protein: CASRQDPGTIPPHTF.

The chain uses TRBV5-1 and TRBJ1-4; TRBD1 aligns across 9 bases. Germline CDR1 is SGHRS and CDR2 is YFSETQ. This CDR3 is 16 amino acids long. V shed 4 bases and J 0 bases; nucleotides not matched to a gene: 4. This CDR3 reads CASSRDRATTNEKLFF. Here the CDR3 DNA reads TGCGCCAGCAGCCGGGACAGGGCCACAACTAATGAAAAACTGTTTTTT.

V usage is TRBV6-5 and J usage is TRBJ1-1; tentative D call: TRBD1 (5 bases). V lost 0 bases to trimming and J lost 4 bases, with 9 bases between them. The CDR3 covers 14 residues. Germline CDR1 reads MNHEY; CDR2 reads SVGAGI. This CDR3 is CASSYSGVSTEAFF. CDR3 DNA sequence: TGTGCCAGCAGTTACTCAGGGGTGAGCACTGAAGCTTTCTTT.

This clonotype was seen only a few times. The rearrangement links TRBV5-1 to TRBJ2-1, with 9 nucleotides matching TRBD2. Germline CDR1 SGHRS, CDR2 YFSETQ. J gave up 12 bases and V 3 bases, and 7 bases lay outside the gene matches. This CDR3 region has 13 residues. The CDR3 sequence: CASSSSLAGRQFF. In DNA, the CDR3 is TGCGCCAGCAGCTCCTCACTAGCGGGCCGGCAGTTCTTC.

This clonotype appeared a few times. The chain carries TRBV4-3 and TRBJ2-3; D remains ambiguous. The V gene's germline CDR1 is LGHNA and CDR2 YSLEER. The CDR3 runs 15 residues. Trimming took 1 base from V and 2 from J, leaving 10 bases between them. DNA for the CDR3: TGCGCCAGCAGCCAAGTGTTCTCACCCACAGATACGCAGTATTTT. Its translation: CASSQVFSPTDTQYF.

This clonotype was seen only a few times. V and J are TRBV5-1 and TRBJ2-1; the D call may be TRBD1 or TRBD2 (6 bases each). This CDR3 comprises 17 residues. Germline values: CDR1 SGHRS, CDR2 YFSETQ. Trimming stripped 3 bases from V and 0 bases from J, with 16 bases between. Here the CDR3 DNA reads TGCGCCAGCAGCTGGCTTGGGGGGCAGGCCTCCTACAATGAGCAGTTCTTC. Translated: CASSWLGGQASYNEQFF.

This chain connects TRBV5-1 to TRBJ2-5; D is unclear. CDR3 length: 16 amino acids. Trimming stripped 1 base from V and 1 base from J, with 14 bases between. From germline, CDR1 is SGHRS and CDR2 YFSETQ. DNA for the CDR3: TGCGCCAGCAGCTTGTTTCCCGACGGTTTCCAAGAGACCCAGTACTTC. Translating it yields CASSLFPDGFQETQYF.

The chain is built from TRBV15 and TRBJ1-2; D is ambiguous. The V gene lost 1 base and the J gene lost 1 base, with 4 bases spanning the gap. The germline gives CDR1 LNHNV, CDR2 YYDKDF (reference sequence). The CDR3 loop spans 13 amino acids. The CDR3 bases are TGTGCCACCAGCAGAGTGGTTAACTATGGCTACACCTTC. Translating gives CATSRVVNYGYTF.

The J gene is TRBJ2-3, the V gene TRBV5-1, with a weak D call TRBD2 (5 bases). The V gene's germline CDR1 is SGHRS and CDR2 YFSETQ. V was shortened by 7 bases and J by 0 bases, with 21 bases between the two germline ends. The CDR3 has 17 residues. CDR3 sequence (DNA): TGCGCCAGCGGACTCGTAGGGCTGCCCGCTAGCACAGATACGCAGTATTTT. This sequence encodes CASGLVGLPASTDTQYF.

In its sample, this clonotype was seen a few times. The CDR3 region is CSATPPPGDSETQYF. The CDR3 DNA reads as TGCAGTGCTACCCCTCCTCCAGGGGATAGCGAGACCCAGTACTTC. The J gene is TRBJ2-5, the V gene TRBV20-1, with a weak D call TRBD1 (6 bases). Per the germline V gene, CDR1 is DFQATT and CDR2 is SNEGSKA (reference sequence). The CDR3 consists of 15 residues. Trimming took off 4 bases at V and 5 bases at J, with 20 bases between the two ends.